What follows describes a single T cell receptor beta chain. Antigen unknown. Sequencing was performed with immunoSEQ multiplex PCR; in TCRdb, only in-frame clones are kept and a portion is missing. The table records 65,000 to 95,000 clones, 85% to 95% of them present only once. This entry comes from a study of OX40 agonist ivuxolimab in advanced cancers. The study, taken as a whole, reports: It was not determined which antigens were specifically recognized by the peripheral T cells that had undergone clonal expansion.

Between the trimmed V and J ends, which lost 2 bases and 5 bases, there was a span of 16 bases. The CDR3 has 15 amino acids. Germline CDR1 MNHEY, CDR2 SMNVEV (reference sequence). The chain recombines TRBV27 with TRBJ2-7; possible D gene TRBD1, 5 bases. The sequenced sample was CD4+ or CD8+ T cells sorted from blood, obtained in a trial of the OX40 agonist ivuxolimab. This TCR derives from an adult with an advanced solid tumor such as melanoma, head and neck, liver or kidney cancer. CDR3 nucleotide sequence: TGTGCCAGCAGTTTAGGGATCCCAGGGATGAACGAGCAGTACTTC. Translating it yields CASSLGIPGMNEQYF.